This TCR beta chain was sequenced during a study of shared T cell receptors in the human thymus. This CDR3 is built from 12 residues. Germline lookup yields CDR1 SEHNR and CDR2 FQNEAQ (reference sequence). V was cut by 6 bases and J by 3 bases, with 8 bases left in between. TCRdb's copy holds only in-frame clones and misses some; the assay was immunoSEQ multiplex PCR. The sample contains hundreds of thousands of clones, more than 75% of which appear only once. These sequences were also reported in another study, on human thymus T cells. That source reports: Samples came from healthy Finnish infants during open corrective cardiac surgery. Resections from corrective heart surgery supplied the thymus tissue. Thymic and blood repertoires appeared to display a bias in their usage of V and J genes. Related studies noted strongly shared thymic repertoires across unrelated people.

The genes are TRBV7-9 and TRBJ1-1, with D uncertain. The TCR originated in a boy under three years old with a congenital heart defect. Material: thymocytes. The CDR3 nucleotides read TGTGCCAGCAGGTCCCCTTACACTGAAGCTTTCTTT. Amino acids: CASRSPYTEAFF.